A single sample gave rise to the 2 T cell receptor beta chains below, sequenced in a study of beta chain features in type 1 diabetes. No antigens are known for them. Investigators reverse transcribed all isolated RNA, so they sequenced expressed TCRB transcripts. The assay was immunoSEQ multiplex PCR, and TCRdb's table has in-frame clones only and misses some. Altogether under 350,000 clones are present, approximately 25% being singletons, with the ten largest covering 0.012%. The study's findings and limits: Patients with Type 1 diabetes showed moderately but significantly shorter TCRB CDR3s in all four CD4+ subsets.

The sequenced sample consisted of naive CD4+ T cells from blood. Receptor source: a young woman with type 1 diabetes.

The chain combines TRBV5-1 with TRBJ2-5, with D tentatively TRBD1 (6 bases). V was shortened by 4 bases and J by 4 bases, with 14 bases between the two germline ends. CDR1 SGHRS and CDR2 YFSETQ come from the germline V gene. CDR3 length equals 14 residues. CDR3 region: CASSRDTEIETQYF. CDR3 in DNA: TGCGCCAGCAGCCGGGACACTGAAATAGAGACCCAGTACTTC.

V and J are TRBV2 and TRBJ2-7, with D maybe TRBD1 (5 bases). Per the germline V gene, CDR1 is SNHLY and CDR2 is FYNNEI. The CDR3 loop spans 12 amino acids. Trimming removed 6 bases at V and 3 bases at J, with 9 bases between. The CDR3 here is CASRIQDYEQYF. The CDR3 DNA reads as TGTGCCAGCAGGATACAGGACTACGAGCAGTACTTC.